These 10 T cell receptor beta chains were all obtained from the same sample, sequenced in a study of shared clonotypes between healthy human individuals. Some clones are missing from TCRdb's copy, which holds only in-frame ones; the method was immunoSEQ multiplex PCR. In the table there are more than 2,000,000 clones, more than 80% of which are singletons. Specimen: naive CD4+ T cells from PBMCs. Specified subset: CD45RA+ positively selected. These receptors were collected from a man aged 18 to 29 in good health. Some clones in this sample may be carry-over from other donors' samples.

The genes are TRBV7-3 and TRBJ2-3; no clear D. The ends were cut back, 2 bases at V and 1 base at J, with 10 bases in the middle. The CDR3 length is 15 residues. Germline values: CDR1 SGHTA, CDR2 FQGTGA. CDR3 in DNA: TGTGCCAGCAGCTTAGCGATCTCGGGCACAGATACGCAGTATTTT. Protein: CASSLAISGTDTQYF.

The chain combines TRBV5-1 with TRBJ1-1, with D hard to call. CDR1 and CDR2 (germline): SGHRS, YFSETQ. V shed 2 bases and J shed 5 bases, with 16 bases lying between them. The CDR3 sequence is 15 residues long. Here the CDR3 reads CASSFEGGARTEAFF. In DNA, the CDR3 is TGCGCCAGCAGCTTCGAAGGAGGCGCCCGTACTGAAGCTTTCTTT.

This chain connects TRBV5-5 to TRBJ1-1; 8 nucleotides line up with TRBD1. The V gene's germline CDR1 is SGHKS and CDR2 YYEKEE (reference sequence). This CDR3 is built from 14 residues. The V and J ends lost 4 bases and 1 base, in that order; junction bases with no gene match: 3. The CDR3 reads CASSVDRGNTEAFF. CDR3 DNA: TGTGCCAGCAGCGTCGACAGGGGGAACACTGAAGCTTTCTTT.

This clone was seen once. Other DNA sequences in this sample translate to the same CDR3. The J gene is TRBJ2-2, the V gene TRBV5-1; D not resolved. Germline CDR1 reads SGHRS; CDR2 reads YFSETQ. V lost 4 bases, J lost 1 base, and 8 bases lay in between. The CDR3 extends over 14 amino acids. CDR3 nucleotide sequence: TGCGCCAGCAGCCCAACTGTGAACACCGGGGAGCTGTTTTTT. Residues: CASSPTVNTGELFF.

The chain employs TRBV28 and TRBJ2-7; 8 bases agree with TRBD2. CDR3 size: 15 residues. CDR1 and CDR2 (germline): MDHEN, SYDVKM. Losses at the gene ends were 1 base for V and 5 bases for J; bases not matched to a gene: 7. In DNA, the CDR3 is TGTGCCAGCAGTTTATTGCCGGGAGGGGCCCACGAGCAGTACTTC. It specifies CASSLLPGGAHEQYF. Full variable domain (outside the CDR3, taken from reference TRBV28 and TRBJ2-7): DVKVTQSSRYLVKRTGEKVFLECVQDMDHENMFWYRQDPGLGLRLIYFSYDVKMKEKGDIPEGYSVSREKKERFSLILESASTNQTSMYLCASSLLPGGAHEQYFGPGTRLTVT.

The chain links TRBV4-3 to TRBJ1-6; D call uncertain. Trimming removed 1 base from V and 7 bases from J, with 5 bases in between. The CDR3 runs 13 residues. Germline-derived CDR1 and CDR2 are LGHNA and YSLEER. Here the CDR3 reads CASSQGGNSPLHF. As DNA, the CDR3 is TGCGCCAGCAGCCAAGGTGGCAATTCACCCCTCCACTTT.

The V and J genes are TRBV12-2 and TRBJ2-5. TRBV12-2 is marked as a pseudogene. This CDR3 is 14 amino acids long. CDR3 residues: CASRLVVNRRTQYF. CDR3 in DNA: TGTGCAAGTCGCTTAGTTGTTAACCGGCGGACCCAGTACTTC.

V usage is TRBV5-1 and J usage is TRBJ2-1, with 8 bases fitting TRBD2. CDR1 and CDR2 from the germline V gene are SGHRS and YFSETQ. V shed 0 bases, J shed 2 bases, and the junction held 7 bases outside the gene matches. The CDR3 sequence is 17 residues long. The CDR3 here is CASSLAPDGGAYNEQFF. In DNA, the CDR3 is TGCGCCAGCAGCTTGGCCCCGGACGGGGGGGCCTACAATGAGCAGTTCTTC.

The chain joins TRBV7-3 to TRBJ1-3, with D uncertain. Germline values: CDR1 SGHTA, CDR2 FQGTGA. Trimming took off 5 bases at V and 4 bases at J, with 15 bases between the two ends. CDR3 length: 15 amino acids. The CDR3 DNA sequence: TGTGCCAGCAGCCCCGGTGGGGAGAAAGGAAACACCATATATTTT. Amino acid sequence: CASSPGGEKGNTIYF. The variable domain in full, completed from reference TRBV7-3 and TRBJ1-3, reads GAGVSQTPSNKVTEKGKYVELRCDPISGHTALYWYRQSLGQGPEFLIYFQGTGAADDSGLPNDRFFAVRPEGSVSTLKIQRTERGDSAVYLCASSPGGEKGNTIYFGEGSWLTVV.

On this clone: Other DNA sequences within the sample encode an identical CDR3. CDR3 protein: CASSLGTSGYNEQFF. The CDR3 region has the DNA TGTGCCAGCAGCTTAGGGACTAGCGGTTACAATGAGCAGTTCTTC. The rearrangement links TRBV5-4 to TRBJ2-1, with 11 bases aligning to TRBD2. Germline V CDR1 and CDR2: SGHNT, YYREEE (reference sequence). V lost 2 bases and J lost 4; bases outside the gene matches: 2. The length of the CDR3 is 15 residues. The complete variable domain, with remaining parts taken from reference TRBV5-4 and TRBJ2-1, reads ETGVTQSPTHLIKTRGQQVTLRCSSQSGHNTVSWYQQALGQGPQFIFQYYREEENGRGNFPPRFSGLQFPNYSSELNVNALELDDSALYLCASSLGTSGYNEQFFGPGTRLTVL.